The TCR beta chain described here comes from a study of siplizumab effects on memory and regulatory T cells. The study's findings and limits: Alloreactive sequences tracing back to unstimulated CD4+ memory cells fell significantly with siplizumab. Naive or memory phenotype was unassignable for roughly 80-97% of proliferating CD4+ or CD8+ clones. Naive T cells seemed more diverse than memory cells; they also seemed major alloresponse contributors.

On this clone: Its antigen is undetermined.

The V gene's germline CDR1 is MNHEY and CDR2 SMNVEV (reference sequence). CDR3 length: 15 residues. V was trimmed by 6 bases and J by 3 bases, leaving 18 bases between them. Produced via immunoSEQ multiplex PCR; TCRdb's table is partial and in-frame only. The sample includes some 100,000 clones, approximately 94% of them seen just once. The TCR was taken from a human donor in good health. Input material: Tregs sorted from blood. The V and J genes are TRBV27 and TRBJ2-7, with D uncertain. This CDR3 is CASSPYSQKFYEQYF. The CDR3 DNA sequence: TGTGCCAGCAGCCCTTACAGCCAAAAATTCTACGAGCAGTACTTC.